A selection of T cell receptor beta chains follows, all from one sample in a study of siplizumab effects on memory and regulatory T cells. The assay was immunoSEQ multiplex PCR, and TCRdb's table has in-frame clones only and misses some. Seen here are more than 85,000 clones, about 87% observed once, and the top ten hold around 16%. Material: CD4+ T cells sorted from blood. The source is a human donor in good health. The CDR3 runs from the conserved cysteine through the conserved F or W. The order of the fields is V gene, D gene, J gene, clone size, CDR3 protein, CDR3 DNA. The D gene is left open where the match is weak. Only some rows state a clone size, as once, few, many or a class for expanded clones.

>TRBV4-1|NA|TRBJ2-2|NA
CASSQALQIVTGELFF
TGCGCCAGCAGCCAAGCCCTTCAGATTGTCACCGGGGAGCTGTTTTTT
>TRBV5-6|TRBD1|TRBJ2-1|NA
CASSLDRGDEQFF
TGTGCCAGCAGCTTGGACAGGGGTGATGAGCAGTTCTTC
>TRBV6-6|NA|TRBJ1-1|NA
CASRTDKGTFF
TGTGCCAGCAGGACGGACAAGGGCACTTTCTTT
>TRBV11-1|TRBD2|TRBJ2-5|NA
CASSRASGRLQETQYF
TGTGCCAGCAGCCGGGCTAGCGGGCGACTTCAAGAGACCCAGTACTTC
>TRBV10-3|TRBD2|TRBJ2-7|NA
CAISRASGGNYEQYF
TGTGCCATCAGTAGGGCTAGCGGAGGAAACTACGAGCAGTACTTC
>TRBV10-3|NA|TRBJ2-1|NA
CAISGYNYNEQFF
TGTGCCATCAGTGGGTACAACTACAATGAGCAGTTCTTC
>TRBV7-3|TRBD2|TRBJ2-3|NA
CARPGLAVWSTDTQYF
TGTGCCAGGCCGGGACTAGCGGTATGGAGCACAGATACGCAGTATTTT
>TRBV5-8|NA|TRBJ1-2|NA
CASSSTGGYGYTF
TGTGCCAGCAGCTCGACAGGCGGATATGGCTACACCTTC
>TRBV30|NA|TRBJ1-2|NA
CAWSVVGFHYGYTF
TGTGCCTGGAGTGTAGTAGGGTTCCACTATGGCTACACCTTC
>TRBV9|NA|TRBJ1-1|NA
CASSVQFDRNTEAFF
TGTGCCAGCAGCGTGCAATTCGATAGGAACACTGAAGCTTTCTTT
>TRBV6-6|TRBD1|TRBJ2-3|few
CASSPRGQGSTDTQYF
TGTGCCAGCAGCCCTAGAGGACAGGGAAGCACAGATACGCAGTATTTT
>TRBV7-9|NA|TRBJ1-2|NA
CASSTRGLYGYTF
TGTGCCAGCAGTACCCGGGGGCTCTATGGCTACACCTTC
>TRBV5-8|NA|TRBJ1-4|NA
CASSLPYRTVGEKLFF
TGTGCCAGCAGTTTACCATACAGGACAGTGGGGGAAAAACTGTTTTTT
>TRBV30|TRBD1|TRBJ1-2|NA
CAWRTTGNGYTF
TGTGCCTGGAGGACGACAGGGAATGGCTACACCTTC
>TRBV11-3|TRBD2|TRBJ2-1|NA
CASSLRSGRYNEQFF
TGTGCCAGCAGCTTGAGGAGCGGGAGGTACAATGAGCAGTTCTTC
>TRBV27|NA|TRBJ2-7|NA
CASSSREFSYEQYF
TGTGCCAGCAGTTCACGGGAGTTTTCCTACGAGCAGTACTTC
>TRBV7-3|TRBD2|TRBJ2-3|NA
CASSESLSGRTQYF
TGTGCCAGCAGCGAGTCGCTTAGCGGGCGTACGCAGTATTTT
>TRBV5-8|NA|TRBJ2-7|NA
CASSSRGSYEQYF
TGTGCCAGCAGCTCCCGGGGTTCCTACGAGCAGTACTTC